This T cell receptor beta chain was sequenced during a study of cytotoxic CD8 clonotypes in ibrutinib-treated CLL. Study-level points and caveats: Against age-matched healthy donors, baseline clonality ran higher and tracked circulating CD8+ T-cell counts. Clonality rose at ibrutinib response, held steady in sustained remission, and fell toward baseline at progression.

This clone was counted once. Antigen: not known. The method was immunoSEQ multiplex PCR; TCRdb's version includes in-frame clones alone and lacks a portion of them. This repertoire shows roughly 170,000 clones, more than 80% found once; its top ten account for about 4.5%. Germline V gene lookup returns CDR1 SGHRS and CDR2 YFSETQ. The CDR3 totals 15 residues. J was trimmed by 5 bases and V by 4 bases; bases with no gene match: 9. This chain links TRBV5-1 with TRBJ2-3; 8 bases align to TRBD2. This sample comprised PBMCs, obtained after 24 months of ibrutinib treatment. This sequence originates from a human donor with chronic lymphocytic leukemia. Here the CDR3 reads CASSPGGVQVDTQYF. In DNA, the CDR3 is TGCGCCAGCAGCCCGGGGGGGGTCCAGGTAGATACGCAGTATTTT.